Presented here are 22 T cell receptor beta chains from one specimen sequenced in a study of T-cell reconstitution after alpha-beta-depleted transplantation in children. Unique molecular identifiers were incorporated into the prepared TCRbeta library. TCRdb called the PCR reads again in MiXCR, with one record for every CDR3 protein. The sample has around 200,000 distinct CDR3 sequences; around a sixth are singletons. Sequenced here: PBMCs, mostly from graft donor cells, sampled 360 days after TCRalphabeta/CD19-depleted stem cell transplant. The origin of the receptors is a male patient between 2 and 10 years old who had a stem cell transplant for acute lymphoblastic leukemia, so the T cells may come from the graft donor.

This clonotype was seen a handful of times. The V call is TRBV12-3 or TRBV12-4, the J call TRBJ1-4, with a tentative D call TRBD1 (6 bases). V dropped 5 bases and J dropped 13 bases, with 11 bases sitting between them. This CDR3 has 11 residues. The CDR3 region has the DNA TGTGCCAGCAGTCTAGGGGGGCGACTGTTTTTT. Protein: CASSLGGRLFF.

A few counts support this clonotype. The chain is built from TRBV28 and TRBJ2-5, with 9 bases aligning to TRBD1. The germline V gene encodes CDR1 MDHEN and CDR2 SYDVKM. CDR3 size: 14 residues. The ends lost 6 bases at V and 5 bases at J; junction bases unmatched: 7. The DNA of the CDR3 is TGTGCCAGCAGACGGGGACAGGGCAGGGAGACCCAGTACTTC. Its protein is CASRRGQGRETQYF.

V and J are TRBV24-1 and TRBJ2-1; D is ambiguous. Trimming took off 0 bases at V and 8 bases at J, with 1 base between the two ends. Germline-derived CDR1 and CDR2 are KGHDR and SFDVKD. This CDR3 is built from 11 residues. The CDR3 DNA is TGTGCCACCAGTGATTTGGATGAGCAGTTCTTC. It specifies CATSDLDEQFF.

The genes are TRBV7-9 and TRBJ2-7; 9 nucleotides align to TRBD2. Germline trimming cut 5 bases from V and 2 bases from J; bases unmatched to any gene: 7. Germline assignment: CDR1 SEHNR and CDR2 FQNEAQ (reference sequence). The length of the CDR3 is 15 residues. In DNA form, the CDR3 reads TGTGCCAGCAGCCTCCTAGCGGGAATAACCTACGAGCAGTACTTC. Its translation: CASSLLAGITYEQYF.

On this clonotype itself: Germline is not matched at one junction end, which may reflect a read error. The V and J genes are TRBV5-1 and TRBJ2-4; 8 nucleotides line up with TRBD2. CDR3 length equals 14 residues. Germline CDR1 and CDR2: SGHRS and YFSETQ. The CDR3 is CASSLGLATNIQYF. CDR3 nucleotides: TGCGCCAGCAGCCTCGGACTAGCCACAAACATTCAGTACTTC.

This clonotype appeared many times. CDR3 loop: CASRPTQAGGREQYF. The CDR3 DNA sequence: TGTGCCAGCAGACCCACCCAAGCGGGAGGACGGGAGCAGTACTTC. The chain combines TRBV28 with TRBJ2-7; TRBD2 matches at 9 bases. Germline trimming cut 6 bases from V and 7 bases from J; bases unmatched to any gene: 13. In germline, CDR1 is MDHEN, CDR2 SYDVKM. This CDR3 contains 15 residues.

The V gene is TRBV28, the J gene TRBJ2-7, with a tentative D call TRBD2 (7 bases). Germline V CDR1 and CDR2: MDHEN, SYDVKM. CDR3 length: 14 amino acids. The V end was cut by 7 bases, the J end by 1 base, with 14 bases between. CDR3 nucleotide sequence: TGTGCCAGCATAGGGGGGGCCATATCCTACGAGCAGTACTTC. It is translated as CASIGGAISYEQYF. Using reference TRBV28 and TRBJ2-7 for the parts outside the CDR3, the full variable domain is DVKVTQSSRYLVKRTGEKVFLECVQDMDHENMFWYRQDPGLGLRLIYFSYDVKMKEKGDIPEGYSVSREKKERFSLILESASTNQTSMYLCASIGGAISYEQYFGPGTRLTVT.

As concerns this clonotype: Mismatch with germline at one junction end may stem from a read error. The chain joins TRBV7-8 to TRBJ2-1; 12 positions match TRBD2. The CDR3 contains 14 residues. Looked up from germline, CDR1 is SGHVS and CDR2 is FQNEAQ. The CDR3, as DNA: TGTGCCAGCAGCTTAACCCGCGGACTAGCGGGGAACGTGTTC. The encoded protein is CASSLTRGLAGNVF. Looking up the rest from reference TRBV7-8 and TRBJ2-1 gives the full variable domain: GAGVSQSPRYKVAKRGQDVALRCDPISGHVSLFWYQQALGQGPEFLTYFQNEAQLDKSGLPSDRFFAERPEGSVSTLKIQRTQQEDSAVYLCASSLTRGLAGNVFGPGTRLTVL.

The chain employs TRBV7-9 and TRBJ1-1; D gene uncertain. V lost 5 bases, J lost 3 bases, and 13 bases lay in between. The CDR3 has 14 amino acids. Germline V gene lookup returns CDR1 SEHNR and CDR2 FQNEAQ (reference sequence). CDR3 region: CASSPEKLDTEAFF. The CDR3 DNA is TGTGCCAGCAGCCCAGAGAAGTTGGACACTGAAGCTTTCTTT.

This clonotype was counted at least ten times. The V call is TRBV28, the J call TRBJ2-7; 8 nucleotides align to TRBD2. The CDR3 consists of 14 residues. The V and J ends lost 3 bases and 2 bases, in that order; junction bases with no gene match: 3. Germline V CDR1 and CDR2: MDHEN, SYDVKM. In DNA form, the CDR3 reads TGTGCCAGCAGTTTCACGGGAGGGCCCTACGAGCAGTACTTC. Translated: CASSFTGGPYEQYF.

DNA for the CDR3: TGTGCCAGCAGCCAAGGGTCTTACAATGAGCAGTTCTTC. This codes for CASSQGSYNEQFF. V and J are TRBV4-2 and TRBJ2-1, with D unclear. The CDR3 contains 13 residues. V was pared by 1 base and J by 4 bases, with 5 bases between. Germline lookup yields CDR1 LGHNA and CDR2 YNFKEQ.

This clonotype has only a few counts. The V and J genes are TRBV6-2 or TRBV6-3 and TRBJ2-3, with D possibly being TRBD2 (6 bases). The germline V gene encodes CDR1 MNHEY and CDR2 SVGEGT. V lost 7 bases to trimming and J lost 2 bases, with 13 bases between them. This CDR3 is built from 14 residues. DNA of the CDR3: TGTGCCAGCATCGACGGGAGCTTCACAGATACGCAGTATTTT. Residues: CASIDGSFTDTQYF.

This clonotype was seen only a few times. The genes are TRBV12-3 or TRBV12-4 and TRBJ2-6; 13 bases are shared with TRBD2. After removal of 3 bases from V and 2 bases from J, the junction contained 4 bases not matched to a gene. The CDR3 has 18 residues. This CDR3 is CASSLGLAGYTGANVLTF. For the CDR3, the DNA is TGTGCCAGCAGTTTGGGACTAGCGGGATACACTGGGGCCAACGTCCTGACTTTC.

The CDR3 here is CASSRDTPANYGYTF. The CDR3 DNA reads TGTGCCAGCAGCCGGGACACTCCCGCCAACTATGGCTACACCTTC. The gene calls are TRBV7-9 and TRBJ1-2, with D perhaps matching TRBD1 (6 bases). Deletions cut 5 bases from V and 2 bases from J, with 15 bases between. This CDR3 contains 15 residues. Germline CDR1 SEHNR, CDR2 FQNEAQ (reference sequence).

This chain uses TRBV2 with TRBJ2-7, with D hard to call. The CDR3 runs 10 residues. V lost 6 bases and J lost 3, with 3 bases in between. Germline V gene sequence: CDR1 SNHLY, CDR2 FYNNEI. The CDR3 region is CASRVYEQYF. The CDR3 region has the DNA TGTGCCAGCAGAGTCTACGAGCAGTACTTC.

The table lists this clonotype with many counts. The rearrangement links TRBV20-1 to TRBJ1-1, with 8 positions matching TRBD1. V lost 1 base to trimming and J lost 1 base; unmatched junction nucleotides: 5. CDR3 length: 15 residues. CDR1 DFQATT and CDR2 SNEGSKA come from the germline V gene (reference sequence). CDR3 in DNA: TGCAGTGCTAGAGTCGAACAGGGGGGGAACACTGAAGCTTTCTTT. This codes for CSARVEQGGNTEAFF.

As for this clonotype: At one boundary the junction diverges from the germline segment, which might be a read error. The rearrangement uses TRBV5-1 and TRBJ2-5; D not resolved. The germline V gene has CDR1 SGHRS and CDR2 YFSETQ. CDR3 length: 14 residues. This chain's CDR3 is CASSFPARRETLYF. CDR3 in DNA: TGCGCCAGCAGCTTTCCGGCCCGGCGAGAGACCCTGTACTTC.

This clonotype showed up just a few times. This chain connects TRBV20-1 to TRBJ2-1; D remains unclear. Germline CDR1 reads DFQATT; CDR2 reads SNEGSKA (reference sequence). This CDR3 region has 12 residues. Trimming removed 6 bases at V and 4 bases at J, with 10 bases between. This CDR3 reads CSAADGYNEQFF. The CDR3 DNA reads as TGCAGTGCCGCTGACGGGTACAATGAGCAGTTCTTC.

This chain uses TRBV12-3 or TRBV12-4 with TRBJ2-1, with a tentative D call TRBD1 (5 bases). There are 17 residues in the CDR3. V was clipped by 2 bases and J by 5 bases, with 19 bases between them. The CDR3 DNA reads as TGTGCCAGCAGTTTATTCGGCAGGGCCCCCTTAAACAATGAGCAGTTCTTC. Protein: CASSLFGRAPLNNEQFF.

The genes are TRBV5-1 and TRBJ2-2, with 14 bases aligning to TRBD2. Germline V gene data show CDR1 as SGHRS and CDR2 as YFSETQ. The CDR3 has 17 amino acids. With 3 bases clipped from V and 1 base from J, the junction kept 2 bases outside the gene matches. The CDR3: CASSSGTSGGNTGELFF. The DNA of the CDR3 is TGCGCCAGCAGCTCTGGGACTAGCGGGGGGAACACCGGGGAGCTGTTTTTT.

In its sample, this clonotype was seen a few times. The genes are TRBV5-1 and TRBJ2-5, with 9 bases identical to TRBD2. CDR1 and CDR2 (germline): SGHRS, YFSETQ. The CDR3 covers 14 residues. The trim removed 0 bases at V and 5 bases at J, leaving 2 bases unmatched. This CDR3 is CASSLVTSGETQYF. As DNA, the CDR3 is TGCGCCAGCAGCTTGGTGACTAGCGGTGAGACCCAGTACTTC.

The chain employs TRBV5-1 and TRBJ2-2; TRBD1 or TRBD2 may be the D gene (5 bases each). Germline-derived CDR1 and CDR2 are SGHRS and YFSETQ. The CDR3 runs 16 residues. V lost 4 bases to trimming and J lost 2 bases, with 15 bases between them. Here the CDR3 DNA reads TGCGCCAGCAGCGGGAGAAATCAGGGTAACACCGGGGAGCTGTTTTTT. Translating it yields CASSGRNQGNTGELFF.